What follows are 29 T cell receptor beta chains derived from one specimen sequenced in a study of blood T cell repertoires in COVID-19. Clones were read by immunoSEQ multiplex PCR, and TCRdb kept only the in-frame ones, dropping some. The data contain a few hundred thousand clones, approximately 90% of them singletons. Sequenced sample: PBMCs or T cells enriched from blood (not recorded which). These receptors were obtained from a woman in her thirties or forties who had been exposed to COVID-19.

This chain connects TRBV18 to TRBJ1-2; a weak D match, TRBD1 (6 bases). Germline-derived CDR1 and CDR2 are KGHSH and LQKENI. This CDR3 region has 15 residues. The V end lost 3 bases, the J end lost 3 bases, and 14 bases lay between the germline ends. Here the CDR3 reads CASSPQGGGDYGYTF. The CDR3 region has the DNA TGTGCCAGCTCACCCCAGGGAGGGGGAGACTATGGCTACACCTTC.

This chain uses TRBV5-1 with TRBJ2-1; TRBD2 matches 15 bases. Germline CDR1 is SGHRS and CDR2 is YFSETQ. The CDR3 is 17 residues long. The junction had 11 bases not matched to a gene; V was cut back by 5 bases and J by 8 bases. CDR3 residues: CASRQGLAGGNFDEQFF. CDR3 coding DNA: TGCGCCAGCAGGCAGGGACTAGCGGGGGGAAATTTCGATGAGCAGTTCTTC.

The chain links TRBV27 to TRBJ1-1; maybe TRBD1 (6 bases). Germline V CDR1 and CDR2: MNHEY, SMNVEV (reference sequence). V shed 4 bases and J shed 1 base, with 7 bases lying between them. The CDR3 is 13 residues long. As DNA, the CDR3 is TGTGCCAGCAGTTACAGGGAGAACACTGAAGCTTTCTTT. It encodes CASSYRENTEAFF.

The chain has TRBV7-3 and TRBJ2-2; 9 bases match TRBD2. After removal of 4 bases from V and 2 bases from J, the junction contained 5 bases not matched to a gene. The CDR3 has 16 amino acids. Germline CDR1 and CDR2: SGHTA and FQGTGA. The CDR3 DNA follows: TGTGCCAGCAGCTCAGGACTAGCGAGAAACACCGGGGAGCTGTTTTTT. Translation: CASSSGLARNTGELFF.

The chain recombines TRBV14 with TRBJ2-1, with 12 bases matching TRBD2. V gave up 3 bases and J gave up 6 bases; unmatched junction bases: 3. Germline-derived CDR1 and CDR2 are SGHDN and FVKESK. This CDR3 region has 15 residues. In DNA, the CDR3 is TGTGCCAGCAGCCATACTAGCGGGGGGTTCAATGAGCAGTTCTTC. Its protein product is CASSHTSGGFNEQFF.

The chain's CDR3 is CATSTPGAYEQYF. CDR3 DNA sequence: TGTGCCACCAGCACTCCAGGGGCCTACGAGCAGTACTTC. This chain links TRBV15 with TRBJ2-7; D possibly corresponds to TRBD1 (6 bases). V lost 4 bases, J lost 2 bases, and 9 bases lay in between. Germline assignment: CDR1 LNHNV and CDR2 YYDKDF (reference sequence). The CDR3 spans 13 residues.

The rearrangement links TRBV30 to TRBJ2-2; the match to TRBD1 covers 7 bases. Trimming removed 2 bases from V and 4 bases from J; junction bases left unmatched: 7. Germline CDR1 and CDR2: GTSNPN and SVGIG (reference sequence). The CDR3 is made up of 15 amino acids. The CDR3 sequence is CAWSPRGLSTGELFF. Written as DNA, the CDR3 is TGTGCCTGGAGTCCGAGGGGGCTTTCCACCGGGGAGCTGTTTTTT.

Here the CDR3 DNA reads TGTGCCAGCAGCTTAACACCCTACGAGCAGTACTTC. This translates into CASSLTPYEQYF. The rearrangement uses TRBV11-2 and TRBJ2-7; D gene unclear. The CDR3 covers 12 residues. V lost 2 bases and J 2 bases, leaving 4 bases between the germline ends. Germline CDR1 SGHAT, CDR2 FQNNGV.

The rearrangement uses TRBV4-3 and TRBJ2-7; 7 nucleotides align to TRBD1. The CDR3 contains 15 residues. V dropped 3 bases and J dropped 0; count of bases not matched to a gene: 5. The germline V gene has CDR1 LGHNA and CDR2 YSLEER. The CDR3 loop reads CASSHRQGGSYEQYF. The CDR3 DNA is TGCGCCAGCAGCCACCGACAGGGCGGCTCCTACGAGCAGTACTTC.

V gene TRBV18 combines with J gene TRBJ1-1, with D unresolved. The CDR3 has 17 residues. Germline V lookup: CDR1 KGHSH, CDR2 LQKENI. Trimming stripped 3 bases from V and 1 base from J, with 18 bases between. The CDR3: CASSPKHGDYTNTEAFF. For the CDR3, the DNA is TGTGCCAGCTCACCGAAACACGGGGATTATACGAACACTGAAGCTTTCTTT. Using reference TRBV18 and TRBJ1-1 for the parts outside the CDR3, the full variable domain is NAGVMQNPRHLVRRRGQEARLRCSPMKGHSHVYWYRQLPEEGLKFMVYLQKENIIDESGMPKERFSAEFPKEGPSILRIQQVVRGDSAAYFCASSPKHGDYTNTEAFFGQGTRLTVV.

The gene calls are TRBV7-2 and TRBJ1-4; 7 nucleotides line up with TRBD1. The CDR3 covers 17 residues. The V segment lost 0 bases and the J segment 0 bases; nucleotides outside the gene matches: 4. CDR1 is SGHTA, CDR2 FQGNSA, per germline. CDR3 sequence reads: CASSLAGQTTTNEKLFF. Here the CDR3 DNA reads TGTGCCAGCAGCTTAGCGGGACAGACCACAACTAATGAAAAACTGTTTTTT.

The chain is built from TRBV10-3 and TRBJ2-7, with 13 positions matching TRBD2. The CDR3 runs 16 residues. The V gene end was trimmed by 4 bases and the J gene end by 0 bases; junction bases not matched to a gene: 3. Germline lookup yields CDR1 ENHRY and CDR2 SYGVKD. The CDR3 DNA is TGTGCCATCAGTGGGGGACTAGCGGGAAGCTCCTACGAGCAGTACTTC. This sequence encodes CAISGGLAGSSYEQYF.

The rearrangement links TRBV3-1 (or the pseudogene TRBV3-2) to TRBJ1-4, with D tentatively TRBD1 (6 bases). Trimming pared 4 bases from V and 4 bases from J, leaving 7 bases between. The CDR3 has 13 residues. Germline CDR1 LGHDT, CDR2 YNNKEL (reference sequence). The CDR3 nucleotides are TGTGCCAGCAGCCTACAGGGTAATGAAAAACTGTTTTTT. Residues: CASSLQGNEKLFF.

The CDR3 nucleotides read TGTGCCAGCAGCTTAGGACAGGCGAACACTGAAGCTTTCTTT. It codes for CASSLGQANTEAFF. The chain joins TRBV11-1 to TRBJ1-1; tentatively, D is TRBD1 (6 bases). This CDR3 has 14 amino acids. The V end lost 1 base, the J end lost 1 base, and 7 bases lay between the germline ends. The germline CDR1 and CDR2 sequences are SGHAT and FQDESV (reference sequence). The full variable domain, rest sourced from reference TRBV11-1 and TRBJ1-1, is EAEVAQSPRYKITEKSQAVAFWCDPISGHATLYWYRQILGQGPELLVQFQDESVVDDSQLPKDRFSAERLKGVDSTLKIQPAELGDSAMYLCASSLGQANTEAFFGQGTRLTVV.

The chain uses TRBV2 and TRBJ1-1; D gene uncertain. Trimming took 5 bases from V and 8 from J, leaving 12 bases between them. CDR1 and CDR2 from the germline V gene are SNHLY and FYNNEI. This CDR3 has 12 amino acids. CDR3 loop: CASSWGAKEAFF. The CDR3 coding sequence is TGTGCCAGCAGTTGGGGAGCAAAGGAAGCTTTCTTT. The full variable domain, rest sourced from reference TRBV2 and TRBJ1-1, is EPEVTQTPSHQVTQMGQEVILRCVPISNHLYFYWYRQILGQKVEFLVSFYNNEISEKSEIFDDQFSVERPDGSNFTLKIRSTKLEDSAMYFCASSWGAKEAFFGQGTRLTVV.

The chain couples TRBV5-6 to TRBJ1-1, with D unresolved. The CDR3 contains 15 residues. Trimming took off 1 base at V and 3 bases at J, with 13 bases between the two ends. Germline CDR1 reads SGHDT; CDR2 reads YYEEEE. As DNA, the CDR3 is TGTGCCAGCAGCTTGCTGGGAGATACTTACACTGAAGCTTTCTTT. It is translated as CASSLLGDTYTEAFF.

The CDR3, as DNA: TGCGCCAGCAGCTTATCCCCACAGGGTGTATCCACTGAAGCTTTCTTT. The encoded protein is CASSLSPQGVSTEAFF. The V call is TRBV5-1, the J call TRBJ1-1; the D gene is possibly TRBD1 (6 bases). The CDR3 consists of 16 residues. Germline V gene sequence: CDR1 SGHRS, CDR2 YFSETQ. Trimming left V 2 bases short and J 4 bases short, with 18 bases between.

The chain is built from TRBV2 and TRBJ2-6; TRBD1 matches 12 bases. This CDR3 comprises 17 residues. J lost 4 bases, V lost 7 bases, and 8 bases had no gene match. The germline gives CDR1 SNHLY, CDR2 FYNNEI. DNA of the CDR3: TGTGCCAGCACTCGCGGGACAGGGGGCACCGGGGCCAACGTCCTGACTTTC. Amino acids: CASTRGTGGTGANVLTF.

V is TRBV12-3 or TRBV12-4 and J is TRBJ1-5; D is undetermined. The CDR3 contains 13 residues. V was cut by 4 bases and J by 10 bases, with 14 bases left in between. The CDR3 loop reads CASSSFAGEPQHF. CDR3 nucleotide sequence: TGTGCCAGCAGTTCCTTCGCGGGAGAACCCCAGCATTTT.

V gene TRBV7-2 combines with J gene TRBJ2-5; weak D call: TRBD1 (5 bases). Trimming removed 1 base from V and 5 bases from J, with 11 bases in between. The CDR3 is 14 residues long. Germline V gene data show CDR1 as SGHTA and CDR2 as FQGNSA. This CDR3 reads CASSLGRVHETQYF. In DNA form, the CDR3 reads TGTGCCAGCAGCTTAGGCAGGGTTCATGAGACCCAGTACTTC.

The chain recombines TRBV18 with TRBJ2-6, with D unclear. V shed 3 bases and J shed 0 bases, with 12 bases lying between them. Germline CDR1 KGHSH, CDR2 LQKENI. The CDR3 runs 17 residues. CDR3: CASSPVGVSSGANVLTF. CDR3 DNA sequence: TGTGCCAGCTCACCGGTCGGTGTAAGCTCTGGGGCCAACGTCCTGACTTTC.

This chain connects TRBV2 to TRBJ2-3; tentative D call: TRBD2 (5 bases). There are 15 residues in the CDR3. Germline assignment: CDR1 SNHLY and CDR2 FYNNEI. Trimming took off 8 bases at V and 2 bases at J, with 17 bases between the two ends. The CDR3 DNA sequence: TGTGCCAGCTTATGGGATAGCGTGGACACAGATACGCAGTATTTT. Its protein is CASLWDSVDTDTQYF.

Regarding this clone: Other DNA sequences in this specimen translate into the identical CDR3. This rearrangement joins TRBV27 to TRBJ1-5; 8 bases line up with TRBD1. V shed 6 bases and J 4 bases; nucleotides not matched to a gene: 5. Germline V gene sequence: CDR1 MNHEY, CDR2 SMNVEV (reference sequence). CDR3 size: 14 residues. This CDR3 is CASSRGTGNQPQHF. In DNA, the CDR3 is TGTGCCAGCAGCCGGGGGACAGGAAATCAGCCCCAGCATTTT.

The V call is TRBV5-1, the J call TRBJ2-5, with TRBD1 as a possible D gene (6 bases). Germline CDR1 and CDR2: SGHRS and YFSETQ. Trimming removed 0 bases at V and 5 bases at J, with 14 bases between. CDR3 size: 15 residues. CDR3 amino acids: CASSLAQGKLETQYF. CDR3 coding DNA: TGCGCCAGCAGCTTGGCCCAGGGGAAATTGGAGACCCAGTACTTC.

This clone appeared a single time. V is TRBV12-3 or TRBV12-4 and J is TRBJ1-1; a weak D match, TRBD1 (5 bases). The CDR3 extends over 13 amino acids. The V end lost 3 bases, the J end lost 4 bases, and 9 bases lay between the germline ends. The DNA for the CDR3 is TGTGCCAGCAGTTTCCTAAGGGGCACTGAAGCTTTCTTT. Protein product: CASSFLRGTEAFF.

The chain joins TRBV19 to TRBJ2-7; maybe TRBD1 (6 bases). In germline, CDR1 is LNHDA, CDR2 SQIVND (reference sequence). The V end was cut by 5 bases, the J end by 3 bases, with 8 bases between. The CDR3 is 12 residues long. In DNA, the CDR3 is TGTGCCAGTAGTTCGGACAGCTACGAGCAGTACTTC. Translated: CASSSDSYEQYF.

The chain joins TRBV9 to TRBJ1-2; no clear D. Germline loops: CDR1 SGDLS, CDR2 YYNGEE. The V end was cut by 1 base, the J end by 8 bases, with 18 bases between. The CDR3 is 15 amino acids. Here the CDR3 DNA reads TGTGCCAGCAGCGTATCCCCGATGAGGCGGCAAGGCTACACCTTC. Translated: CASSVSPMRRQGYTF.

A word on this clone: The junction and the germline gene differ at one end; a read error may be behind it. The V call is TRBV16, the J call TRBJ1-5; TRBD1 might be the D (5 bases). CDR1 is KGHSY and CDR2 is FQNENV in the germline V gene. CDR3 length equals 15 residues. DNA of the CDR3: TGTGCCAGCAGCAAATCCCAGGGAACCAATCAGCCCCAGCATTTT. Residues: CASSKSQGTNQPQHF.

The CDR3 reads CASSLSRDWSYEQYF. The CDR3 coding sequence is TGTGCCAGCAGCTTGTCGAGAGACTGGAGCTACGAGCAGTACTTC. The rearrangement links TRBV5-6 to TRBJ2-7, with D hard to call. With 1 base removed from V and 3 bases from J, the gap between germline ends came to 14 bases. CDR1 is SGHDT, CDR2 YYEEEE, per germline. This CDR3 comprises 15 residues.